This TCR beta chain was observed in a study of CD8 T cells in Susac syndrome. CDR3 size: 12 residues. Germline CDR1 reads SGHNT; CDR2 reads YYREEE (reference sequence). The V and J ends lost 2 bases and 10 bases, in that order; junction bases with no gene match: 5. Reverse transcription used roughly 0.45 to 1 ug RNA and random hexamers. TCRdb reanalysed the immunoSEQ multiplex PCR reads using MiXCR and keeps one entry per CDR3 protein. The sample consists of 150,000 to 190,000 distinct CDR3 sequences, approximately 94% of them appearing once. This receptor was taken from a human donor with multiple sclerosis. Material for sequencing was CD8+ T cells from PBMCs. J is TRBJ1-2 and V is TRBV5-4; 7 nucleotides agree with TRBD1. The CDR3, as DNA: TGTGCCAGCAGCTTAGGACAGGACCTCTACACCTTC. Translation gives CASSLGQDLYTF.